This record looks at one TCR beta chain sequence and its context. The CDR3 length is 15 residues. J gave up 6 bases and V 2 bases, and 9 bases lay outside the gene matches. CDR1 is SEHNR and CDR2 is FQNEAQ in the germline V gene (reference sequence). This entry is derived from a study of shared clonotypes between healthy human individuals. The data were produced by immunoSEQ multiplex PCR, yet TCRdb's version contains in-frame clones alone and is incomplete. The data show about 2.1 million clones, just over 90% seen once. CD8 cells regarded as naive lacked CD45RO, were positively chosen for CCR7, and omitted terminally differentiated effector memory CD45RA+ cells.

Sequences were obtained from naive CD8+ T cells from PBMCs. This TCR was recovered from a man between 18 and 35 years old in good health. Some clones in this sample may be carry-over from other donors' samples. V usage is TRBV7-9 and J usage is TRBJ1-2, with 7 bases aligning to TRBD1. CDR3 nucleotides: TGTGCCAGCAGCTTACCGACGACAGGGAAGGATGGCTACACCTTC. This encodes CASSLPTTGKDGYTF.